Shown below are 23 T cell receptor beta chains from a single sample sequenced in a study of identical twins. TCRdb used MiXCR to reprocess the 5' RACE reads, holding one entry per CDR3 protein. The sample comprises roughly 280,000 distinct CDR3 sequences, over 8.5% of which are singletons, and 7% to 8.5% rests with the top ten. The same sample was also used in a study of yellow fever vaccine responses in identical twins.

Sequenced sample: CD8+ T cells sorted from blood. The origin of the receptors is a woman younger than 30 in good health.

There are many counts of this clonotype. This rearrangement joins TRBV5-8 to TRBJ1-1; 8 bases are shared with TRBD1. Germline assignment: CDR1 SGHTS and CDR2 YDEGEE. Trimming removed 8 bases from V and 3 bases from J; junction bases left unmatched: 15. The length of the CDR3 is 16 residues. CDR3 nucleotide sequence: TGTGCCAGAACCCGATTACAGGGGGTGTTTTACACTGAAGCTTTCTTT. Translating it yields CARTRLQGVFYTEAFF. The full variable domain, its missing parts supplied by reference TRBV5-8 and TRBJ1-1, is EAGVTQSPTHLIKTRGQQATLRCSPISGHTSVYWYQQALGLGLQFLLWYDEGEERNRGNFPPRFSGRQFPNYSSELNVNALELEDSALYLCARTRLQGVFYTEAFFGQGTRLTVV.

The chain combines TRBV24-1 with TRBJ1-2, with D unclear. The germline V gene has CDR1 KGHDR and CDR2 SFDVKD. Trimming left V 2 bases short and J 5 bases short, with 8 bases between. The CDR3 consists of 13 residues. The CDR3 protein is CATSDSTGYGYTF. CDR3 coding DNA: TGTGCCACCAGTGATTCGACCGGATATGGCTACACCTTC.

This clonotype was picked up many times. The chain uses TRBV28 and TRBJ2-4; 7 bases align to TRBD1. Germline V gives CDR1 MDHEN, CDR2 SYDVKM. V lost 6 bases to trimming and J lost 8 bases; unmatched junction nucleotides: 10. This CDR3 contains 14 residues. This chain's CDR3 is CASRLQGLGYIQYF. The CDR3 DNA sequence: TGTGCCAGCAGGTTACAGGGGCTCGGGTACATTCAGTACTTC.

This clonotype was counted ten times or more. The chain joins TRBV5-1 to TRBJ2-7; tentative D call: TRBD1 (6 bases). This CDR3 has 14 amino acids. CDR1 and CDR2 from the germline V gene are SGHRS and YFSETQ. The ends were cut back, 2 bases at V and 5 bases at J, with 14 bases in the middle. The CDR3 sequence is CASSFSQGGNEQYF. DNA of the CDR3: TGCGCCAGCAGCTTTTCACAGGGTGGGAACGAGCAGTACTTC.

This clonotype was found many times. The chain employs TRBV25-1 and TRBJ2-5; 7 bases match TRBD1. The ends lost 6 bases at V and 5 bases at J; junction bases unmatched: 9. The CDR3 is made up of 14 amino acids. Germline CDR1 is MGHDK and CDR2 is SYGVNS. For the CDR3, the DNA is TGTGCCAGCAGCATATTTACAGGGGAGGAGACCCAGTACTTC. Its protein product is CASSIFTGEETQYF.

This clonotype was observed a few times. J is TRBJ2-1 and V is TRBV7-3; TRBD1 aligns across 8 bases. The germline CDR1 and CDR2 sequences are SGHTA and FQGTGA. CDR3 length: 15 amino acids. J lost 5 bases, V lost 5 bases, and 8 bases had no gene match. In DNA, the CDR3 is TGTGCCAGCAGCCCCGGGACAGGATATGACAATGAGCAGTTCTTC. This codes for CASSPGTGYDNEQFF.

This clonotype was counted between two and nine times. V and J are TRBV7-9 and TRBJ2-3; no clear D gene. Between the trimmed V and J ends, which lost 7 bases and 7 bases, there was a span of 9 bases. This CDR3 contains 11 residues. Germline lookup yields CDR1 SEHNR and CDR2 FQNEAQ (reference sequence). The CDR3 loop reads CASTHDYTQYF. In DNA, the CDR3 is TGTGCCAGCACCCACGATTATACGCAGTATTTT.

This clonotype was recorded many times. The chain links TRBV5-5 to TRBJ2-1; D is perhaps TRBD1 (7 bases). The CDR3 is 14 residues long. Germline CDR1 SGHKS, CDR2 YYEKEE (reference sequence). With 0 bases removed from V and 10 bases from J, the gap between germline ends came to 14 bases. This chain's CDR3 is CASSLVTSGGEQFF. Written as DNA, the CDR3 is TGTGCCAGCAGCTTGGTCACATCAGGGGGGGAGCAGTTCTTC.

The V and J genes are TRBV27 and TRBJ1-2; D might be TRBD1 (5 bases). Germline loops: CDR1 MNHEY, CDR2 SMNVEV (reference sequence). Deletions cut 5 bases from V and 4 bases from J, with 14 bases between. The CDR3 has 14 amino acids. CDR3 residues: CASSPRDLGYGYTF. The DNA of the CDR3 is TGTGCCAGCAGTCCAAGGGACCTTGGCTATGGCTACACCTTC.

The table lists this clonotype with many counts. The gene calls are TRBV29-1 and TRBJ2-5; D assignment may be TRBD1 or TRBD2 (6 bases each). The germline CDR1 and CDR2 sequences are SQVTM and ANQGSEA. The CDR3 loop spans 15 amino acids. Trimming pared 2 bases from V and 1 base from J, leaving 14 bases between. CDR3 bases: TGCAGCGTTGAAAGGGCAGGGGACTTCCAAGAGACCCAGTACTTC. Amino acids: CSVERAGDFQETQYF. The full variable domain, in which reference TRBV29-1 and TRBJ2-5 provide the parts outside the CDR3, is SAVISQKPSRDICQRGTSLTIQCQVDSQVTMMFWYRQQPGQSLTLIATANQGSEATYESGFVIDKFPISRPNLTFSTLTVSNMSPEDSSIYLCSVERAGDFQETQYFGPGTRLLVL.

This clonotype was observed at least ten times. J is TRBJ2-7 and V is TRBV7-2; 9 nucleotides align to TRBD1. Germline V gene sequence: CDR1 SGHTA, CDR2 FQGNSA. The trim removed 3 bases at V and 1 base at J, leaving 7 bases unmatched. The CDR3 length is 16 residues. The CDR3 loop reads CASSFRDRAKSYEQYF. CDR3 nucleotide sequence: TGTGCCAGCAGCTTCCGGGACAGGGCCAAATCCTACGAGCAGTACTTC.

In this sample, this clonotype turned up a few times. The chain is built from TRBV7-9 and TRBJ1-1; no reliable D call. The V gene's germline CDR1 is SEHNR and CDR2 FQNEAQ (reference sequence). Deletions cut 3 bases from V and 3 bases from J, with 5 bases between. CDR3 length: 12 residues. CDR3 nucleotides: TGTGCCAGCAGCTTGCAAGACACTGAAGCTTTCTTT. Protein product: CASSLQDTEAFF.

This clonotype was picked up a small number of times. J is TRBJ2-7 and V is TRBV30; 7 bases agree with TRBD1. Germline-derived CDR1 and CDR2 are GTSNPN and SVGIG (reference sequence). The CDR3 totals 13 residues. V dropped 1 base and J dropped 5; count of bases not matched to a gene: 5. The CDR3 bases are TGTGCCTGGAGTGCTAATACAGGGGACGAGCAGTACTTC. Translated, it gives CAWSANTGDEQYF.

This clonotype was detected only a few times. The V call is TRBV11-2, the J call TRBJ2-7; 8 nucleotides agree with TRBD2. Trimming removed 5 bases from V and 1 base from J; junction bases left unmatched: 4. Germline values: CDR1 SGHAT, CDR2 FQNNGV. The CDR3 consists of 14 residues. The CDR3 here is CASSAGGGSYEQYF. The CDR3 DNA reads TGTGCCAGCAGCGCCGGCGGGGGGTCCTACGAGCAGTACTTC.

This clonotype was counted a few times. This chain joins TRBV6-1 and TRBJ2-7; 9 positions agree with TRBD2. V gave up 3 bases and J gave up 2 bases; unmatched junction bases: 5. The CDR3 runs to 15 residues. The germline CDR1 and CDR2 sequences are MNHNS and SASEGT. The CDR3 coding sequence is TGTGCCAGCAGTGAGGGGACTAGCCGGGCCTACGAGCAGTACTTC. Protein: CASSEGTSRAYEQYF.

This clonotype has just a few counts. CDR3 DNA: TGTGCCAGCAGTGTTCGGGCCCAGTACTTC. Protein: CASSVRAQYF. The chain is built from TRBV2 and TRBJ2-5; D unclear. From germline, CDR1 is SNHLY and CDR2 FYNNEI. V was pared by 4 bases and J by 9 bases, with 6 bases between. The CDR3 is 10 amino acids.

The CDR3 loop is CSARDRQGPSYEQYF. The CDR3 DNA reads TGCAGTGCTAGAGATCGGCAGGGGCCCTCCTACGAGCAGTACTTC. The rearrangement links TRBV20-1 to TRBJ2-7; maybe TRBD1 (6 bases). CDR1 DFQATT and CDR2 SNEGSKA come from the germline V gene (reference sequence). This CDR3 is built from 15 residues. V gave up 0 bases and J gave up 0 bases, with 12 bases separating them.

The chain is built from TRBV6-1 and TRBJ2-1; TRBD1 aligns across 7 bases. The trim removed 5 bases at V and 2 bases at J, leaving 6 bases unmatched. Per germline, CDR1 MNHNS and CDR2 SASEGT. This CDR3 contains 15 residues. CDR3 in DNA: TGTGCCAGCAGTCCCGACAGGGCCCCCTACAATGAGCAGTTCTTC. The encoded protein is CASSPDRAPYNEQFF.

The gene calls are TRBV6-5 and TRBJ2-4, with D perhaps matching TRBD2 (5 bases). CDR3 length equals 17 residues. V was cut by 0 bases and J by 1 base, with 13 bases left in between. The germline gives CDR1 MNHEY, CDR2 SVGAGI. This chain's CDR3 is CASSYSLVGVAKNIQYF. The CDR3 nucleotides read TGTGCCAGCAGTTACTCATTGGTCGGGGTTGCCAAAAACATTCAGTACTTC.

The chain carries TRBV6-1 and TRBJ2-2; TRBD2 aligns across 7 bases. Per the germline V gene, CDR1 is MNHNS and CDR2 is SASEGT. The length of the CDR3 is 16 residues. V gave up 6 bases and J gave up 4 bases; unmatched junction bases: 11. The CDR3 loop is CASRLAEKRGTGELFF. The DNA for the CDR3 is TGTGCCAGCAGGCTAGCGGAAAAAAGGGGCACCGGGGAGCTGTTTTTT.

This clonotype showed up just a few times. This rearrangement joins TRBV30 to TRBJ2-7, with D perhaps matching TRBD1 (5 bases). Germline-derived CDR1 and CDR2 are GTSNPN and SVGIG (reference sequence). V lost 1 base, J lost 2 bases, and 9 bases lay in between. The CDR3 consists of 13 residues. The CDR3 loop is CAWSARAAYEQYF. CDR3 in DNA: TGTGCCTGGAGTGCCAGGGCCGCCTACGAGCAGTACTTC.

This sequence joins TRBV6-4 and TRBJ2-1; 9 nucleotides align to TRBD2. The V gene end was trimmed by 8 bases and the J gene end by 3 bases; junction bases not matched to a gene: 23. This CDR3 is built from 20 residues. CDR1 and CDR2 (germline): MRHNA, SNTAGT. CDR3 amino acids: CASYGWREGFIRFLYNEQFF. CDR3 nucleotide sequence: TGTGCCAGCTATGGTTGGCGGGAGGGCTTTATCCGATTCCTCTACAATGAGCAGTTCTTC.

The rearrangement uses TRBV12-3 or TRBV12-4 and TRBJ1-6; perhaps TRBD1 as D (5 bases). The CDR3 extends over 16 amino acids. The V gene lost 6 bases and the J gene lost 0 bases, with 12 bases spanning the gap. The CDR3 DNA reads TGTGCCAGCAGACCCGGGACGGGCTCCTATAATTCACCCCTCCACTTT. Residues: CASRPGTGSYNSPLHF.